This T cell receptor beta chain is from a study of vaccination effects on CD4 cells after COVID-19. Study summary: Post-vaccine specimens arrived a median 72 days past the second dose.

TCRdb keeps only in-frame clones here, not all; method: immunoSEQ multiplex PCR. The sample has approximately 70,000 clones, approximately 76% seen once. After expansion with viral peptide pools in the ViraFEST assay, antigen-specific CD4+ T cells were sequenced. CD4+ T cell isolation took place after approximately 11 days of culture. Participants got two doses of BNT162b2 or mRNA-1273 vaccine. As for this clone: Its cognate antigen is unknown.

The length of the CDR3 is 13 residues. Germline CDR1 MGHRA, CDR2 YSYEKL. V was cut by 0 bases and J by 12 bases, with 9 bases left in between. Sequenced here: CD4+ T cells from PBMCs cultured with HCoV-OC43 spike peptides, sampled after COVID-19 vaccination. Indicated subset: HCoV-OC43 spike overlapping peptide pool stimulation. This TCR was sampled from a human donor who received a COVID-19 vaccine. This rearrangement joins TRBV4-1 to TRBJ1-6; no clear D. This chain's CDR3 is CASSQEQPLPLHF. The CDR3 nucleotides read TGCGCCAGCAGCCAAGAACAGCCTTTACCCCTCCACTTT.